Included here is one TCR beta chain sequence, with context. There is no known antigen for this receptor. The record has no base qualities; no much larger clone is one base away. CDR1 and CDR2 are drawn from the germline V gene (reference sequence): DFQATT, SNEGSKA. Including cysteine and phenylalanine, the CDR3 has 11 amino acids. Just the 33-base CDR3 DNA is kept, in frame starting at base 1. The data originate from a study of shared clonotypes between healthy human individuals (dated by TCRdb to about 2020). Notes on the research overall: Two women and three men aged 18 to 49 years were included in the cohort. For each donor, CD4 naive and CD4 memory were each given three plates, CD8 naive was given two plates, and CD8 memory was given one plate. Blood TCR repertoires of five healthy adults were deeply sequenced to estimate repertoire size and the extent of clonotype sharing between individuals. Different laboratories and diverse techniques were used to prepare libraries and sequence TCR repertoires, to increase sequencing depth and limit assay-specific biases. Leukapheresis yielded between about 0.8 and 8.9 billion PBMCs per donor. What the authors observed across the whole study: Sampling was restricted to blood, and TCR repertoires in tissues likely differ from the TCR repertoires found in blood. Pairwise subsampling indicated that sequencing depth was expected to affect the degree of clonotype sharing among donors. Higher generation probabilities were observed for clonotypes shared by all four sorted-subset donors than for non-shared clonotypes. The genetic and exposure-history diversity represented was limited by the small number of donors. Rarefaction of sorted-subset datasets indicated incomplete sequencing despite the large sequencing depth. Roughly 5% of naive CD4, roughly 3.6% of naive CD8, roughly 2.4% of memory CD4, and 0.35% to 0.5% of memory CD8 clonotypes were shared across several donors. Naive subsets generally had larger estimated clonotype richness than memory subsets did.

The donors were healthy, HIV-negative adults who had no recently reported acute infections or vaccinations. Every donor was a Caucasian adult living in Nashville, Tennessee, USA. CD4+ T cells were enriched by magnetic negative selection; naive cells were then positively selected on CD45RA, and the negative fraction formed the memory subset. After blood collection by leukapheresis, PBMCs were isolated using Ficoll-Histopaque density gradient centrifugation and then cryopreserved in the vapor phase of liquid nitrogen. Purity and quantity of every magnetically sorted T cell population were checked by analytical flow cytometry. Genomic DNA was isolated from every sorted fraction and measured by UV absorbance on a Nanodrop 2000c. Using the deep immunoSEQ assay, TCR CDR3 regions were amplified from genomic DNA by multiplex PCR. Extracted genomic DNA from each cell subset was distributed evenly across all wells of several immunoSEQ 96-well plates, and each plate was treated as a replicate. Each replicate PCR for sorted subsets received around 200 ng genomic DNA, equal to about 30,000 T cell genomes. The purified libraries were quantified using a Qubit 3.0 fluorometer, sized with a Bioanalyzer 2100, and then quantified again using the KAPA Library Quantification kit. Every immunoSEQ 96-well plate was sequenced on a dedicated single-read 150-cycle Illumina NextSeq 550 flow cell. In the source study's methods: Because the immunoSEQ output held only junctional sequences and lacked quality scores, the filtering could not match the filtering applied to full-length reads. Sequences were annotated with PyIR, a Python wrapper for IgBLAST v1.9, using IMGT germline references to assign V/J genes and CDR3. Any read was removed if the V/J assignment was weak (E-value above 1e-6), the CDR3 was missing, or the read contained stop codons, out-of-frame junctions, or ambiguous translated residues. V3J clonotypes were defined as sequences sharing the same inferred V gene, J gene, and CDR3 amino acid sequence. Percentage overlap between repertoires was calculated by dividing the number of shared unique clonotypes by the size of the smaller repertoire. Repertoire richness was assessed with RTK rarefaction, the Chao1 estimator, and Recon v2.1 estimates of unobserved clonotypes. For all TCRbeta clonotypes obtained by the gDNA method from four donors, generation probabilities were computed with OLGA. TCRdb obtained this table from immuneACCESS and retained in-frame rearrangements with V and J assigned. These tables miss some clones; where compared with another copy, unresolved V genes account for less than half of the shortfall, and the remainder is unexplained. The V and J calls and clone size come from that table; D and trimming were worked out from the DNA. This sample holds roughly 1 million clones; roughly 74% were observed only once. The leading ten clones occupy approximately 0.52% of the sample.

Sequenced sample: memory CD4+ T cells from PBMCs. The cell subset or site tag for this specimen amounts to: CD45RA-negative fraction. Recombination connected TRBV20-1 to TRBJ2-5, with no D gene named confidently. The DNA end favors TRBJ2-7, so the J call may be wrong. The TCR originated in a man aged 18 to 29 in good health. Some clones in this sample may be carry-over from other donors' samples. The CDR3 protein: CSATLGYEQYF. In nucleotides, the sequence is TGCAGTGCTACCCTAGGCTACGAGCAGTACTTC.